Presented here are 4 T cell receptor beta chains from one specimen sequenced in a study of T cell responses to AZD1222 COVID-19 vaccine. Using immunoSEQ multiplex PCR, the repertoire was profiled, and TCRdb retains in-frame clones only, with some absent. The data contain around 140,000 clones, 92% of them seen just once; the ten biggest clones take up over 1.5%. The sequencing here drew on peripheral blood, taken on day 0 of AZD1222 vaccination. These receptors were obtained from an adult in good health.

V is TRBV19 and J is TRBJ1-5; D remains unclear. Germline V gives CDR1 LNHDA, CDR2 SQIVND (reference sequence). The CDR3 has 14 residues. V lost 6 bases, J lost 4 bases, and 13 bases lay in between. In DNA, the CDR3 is TGTGCCAGTAGGGTTCGCGCGAGGAATCAGCCCCAGCATTTT. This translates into CASRVRARNQPQHF.

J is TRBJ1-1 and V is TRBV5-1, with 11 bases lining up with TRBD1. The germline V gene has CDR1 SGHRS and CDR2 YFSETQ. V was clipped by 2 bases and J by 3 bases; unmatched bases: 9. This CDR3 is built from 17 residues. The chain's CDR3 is CASSLKGQGDLYTEAFF. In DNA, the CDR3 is TGCGCCAGCAGCTTAAAGGGACAGGGGGACTTGTACACTGAAGCTTTCTTT.

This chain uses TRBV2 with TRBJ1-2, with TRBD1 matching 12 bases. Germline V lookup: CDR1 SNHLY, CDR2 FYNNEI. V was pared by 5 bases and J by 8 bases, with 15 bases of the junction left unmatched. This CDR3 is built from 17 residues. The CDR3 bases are TGTGCCAGCAGTTCAGTCCGCCGGGACAGGGGGCGCGGGGGCTACACCTTC. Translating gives CASSSVRRDRGRGGYTF.

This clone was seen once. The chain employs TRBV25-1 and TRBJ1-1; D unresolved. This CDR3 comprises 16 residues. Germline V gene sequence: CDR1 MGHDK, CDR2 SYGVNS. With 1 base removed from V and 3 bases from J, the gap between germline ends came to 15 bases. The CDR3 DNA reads TGTGCCAGCAGTGAATTGACCAGTTTTATTCACACTGAAGCTTTCTTT. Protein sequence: CASSELTSFIHTEAFF.